This paragraph reports one TCR beta chain. No antigen is known for it. The entry originates in a study of beta chain features in type 1 diabetes. Investigators reverse transcribed all isolated RNA, so they sequenced expressed TCRB transcripts. Measured with immunoSEQ multiplex PCR; TCRdb has only the in-frame clones, and not every one. The data hold some 350,000 clones, with 8.5% to 10% observed a single time. The germline V gene encodes CDR1 MNHNS and CDR2 SASEGT. Trimming took off 4 bases at V and 7 bases at J, with 8 bases between the two ends. The CDR3 has 12 amino acids. Study-wide results and caveats: Researchers report that Type 1 diabetes patients had moderately but significantly shorter TCRB CDR3s across all four CD4+ subsets. A potential influence of HLA type upon TCRB rearrangement remained unresolved herein.

This receptor was obtained from a man aged 30-40 years with type 1 diabetes. V is TRBV6-1 and J is TRBJ1-5; D perhaps matches TRBD1 (6 bases). The sequenced material came from central memory CD4+ T cells from blood. CDR3 protein: CASSGGGQPQHF. DNA for the CDR3: TGTGCCAGCAGTGGGGGGGGCCAGCCCCAGCATTTT.